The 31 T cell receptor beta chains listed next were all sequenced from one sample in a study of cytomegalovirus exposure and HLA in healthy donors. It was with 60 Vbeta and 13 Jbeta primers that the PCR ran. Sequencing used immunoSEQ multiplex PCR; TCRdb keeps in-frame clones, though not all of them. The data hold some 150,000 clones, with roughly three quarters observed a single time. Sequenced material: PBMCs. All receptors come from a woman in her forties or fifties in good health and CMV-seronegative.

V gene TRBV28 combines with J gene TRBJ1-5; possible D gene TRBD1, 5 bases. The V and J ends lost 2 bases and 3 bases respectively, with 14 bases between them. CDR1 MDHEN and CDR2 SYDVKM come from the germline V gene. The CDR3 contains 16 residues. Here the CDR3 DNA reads TGTGCCAGCAGTTTAAGGGGTGCGGCGTTCAATCAGCCCCAGCATTTT. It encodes CASSLRGAAFNQPQHF.

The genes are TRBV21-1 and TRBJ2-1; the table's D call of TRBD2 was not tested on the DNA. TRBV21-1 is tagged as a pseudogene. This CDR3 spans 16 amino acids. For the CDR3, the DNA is TGTGCCAGCAGCAAAGGAGGAAATAGATCTGAGGATGAGCAGTTCTTC. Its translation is CASSKGGNRSEDEQFF.

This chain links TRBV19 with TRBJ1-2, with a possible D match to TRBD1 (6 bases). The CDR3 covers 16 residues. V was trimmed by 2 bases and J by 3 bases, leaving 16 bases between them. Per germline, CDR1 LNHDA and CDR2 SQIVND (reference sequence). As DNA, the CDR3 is TGTGCCAGTAGTATACTGCAGGGGCAGGGGCACTATGGCTACACCTTC. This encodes CASSILQGQGHYGYTF.

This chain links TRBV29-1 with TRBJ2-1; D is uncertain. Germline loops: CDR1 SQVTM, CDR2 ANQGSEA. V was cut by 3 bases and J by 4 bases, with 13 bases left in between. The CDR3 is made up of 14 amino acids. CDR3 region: CSVDGHSSYNEQFF. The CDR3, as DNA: TGCAGCGTTGACGGTCATTCTAGTTACAATGAGCAGTTCTTC.

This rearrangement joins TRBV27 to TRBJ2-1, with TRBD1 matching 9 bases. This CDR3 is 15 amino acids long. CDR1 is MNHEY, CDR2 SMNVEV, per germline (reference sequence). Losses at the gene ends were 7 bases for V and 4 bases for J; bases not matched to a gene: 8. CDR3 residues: CASTAGDREYNEQFF. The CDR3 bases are TGTGCCAGCACCGCGGGGGACAGGGAGTACAATGAGCAGTTCTTC.

CDR3 sequence (DNA): TGTGCCAGCAAACCTGGGCAGTATTCCTACAATGAGCAGTTCTTC. Protein product: CASKPGQYSYNEQFF. The chain links TRBV7-8 to TRBJ2-1; no firm D call. V lost 7 bases and J 1 base, leaving 14 bases between the germline ends. The length of the CDR3 is 15 residues. Germline V gene data show CDR1 as SGHVS and CDR2 as FQNEAQ. The full variable domain, completed using reference TRBV7-8 and TRBJ2-1, is GAGVSQSPRYKVAKRGQDVALRCDPISGHVSLFWYQQALGQGPEFLTYFQNEAQLDKSGLPSDRFFAERPEGSVSTLKIQRTQQEDSAVYLCASKPGQYSYNEQFFGPGTRLTVL.

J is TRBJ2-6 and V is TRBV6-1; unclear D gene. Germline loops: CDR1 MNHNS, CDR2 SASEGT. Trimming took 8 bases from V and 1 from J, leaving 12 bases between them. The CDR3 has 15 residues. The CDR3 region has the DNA TGTGCCAGCTTACCAAACTTGTCTGGGGCCAACGTCCTGACTTTC. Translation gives CASLPNLSGANVLTF.

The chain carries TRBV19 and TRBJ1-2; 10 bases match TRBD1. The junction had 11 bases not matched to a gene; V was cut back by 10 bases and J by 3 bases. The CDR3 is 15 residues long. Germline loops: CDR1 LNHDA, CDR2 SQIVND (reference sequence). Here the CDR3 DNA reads TGTGCCACCTACGTCGGGACAGGGGTGTACTATGGCTACACCTTC. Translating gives CATYVGTGVYYGYTF.

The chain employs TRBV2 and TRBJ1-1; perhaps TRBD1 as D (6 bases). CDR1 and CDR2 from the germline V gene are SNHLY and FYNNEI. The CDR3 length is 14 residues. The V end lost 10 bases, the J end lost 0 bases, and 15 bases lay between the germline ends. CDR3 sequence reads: CATTRQAMNTEAFF. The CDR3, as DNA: TGTGCCACCACCCGACAGGCCATGAACACTGAAGCTTTCTTT.

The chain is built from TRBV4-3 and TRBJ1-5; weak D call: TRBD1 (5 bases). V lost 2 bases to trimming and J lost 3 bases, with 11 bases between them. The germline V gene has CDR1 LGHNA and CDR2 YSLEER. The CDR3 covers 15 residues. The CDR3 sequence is CASSQQTGSNQPQHF. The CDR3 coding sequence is TGCGCCAGCAGCCAACAAACAGGTTCCAATCAGCCCCAGCATTTT.

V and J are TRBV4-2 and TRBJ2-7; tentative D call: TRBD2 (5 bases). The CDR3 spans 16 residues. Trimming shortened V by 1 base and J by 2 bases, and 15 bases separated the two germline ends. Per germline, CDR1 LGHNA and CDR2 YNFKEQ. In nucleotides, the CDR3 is TGTGCCAGCAGCCAAGGGTTAAGTCGGGATCCCTACGAGCAGTACTTC. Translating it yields CASSQGLSRDPYEQYF.

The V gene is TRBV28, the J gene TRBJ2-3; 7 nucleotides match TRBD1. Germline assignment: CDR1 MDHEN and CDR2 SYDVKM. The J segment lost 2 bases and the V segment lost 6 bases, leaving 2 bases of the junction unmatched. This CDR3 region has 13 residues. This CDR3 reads CASRTGNTDTQYF. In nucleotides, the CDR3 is TGTGCCAGCAGGACAGGGAACACAGATACGCAGTATTTT. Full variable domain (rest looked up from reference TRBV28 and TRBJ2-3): DVKVTQSSRYLVKRTGEKVFLECVQDMDHENMFWYRQDPGLGLRLIYFSYDVKMKEKGDIPEGYSVSREKKERFSLILESASTNQTSMYLCASRTGNTDTQYFGPGTRLTVL.

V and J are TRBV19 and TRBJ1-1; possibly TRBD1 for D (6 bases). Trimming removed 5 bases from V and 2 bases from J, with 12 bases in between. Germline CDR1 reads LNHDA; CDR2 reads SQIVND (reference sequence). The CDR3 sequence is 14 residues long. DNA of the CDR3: TGTGCCAGTAGTTCTCTGGGGGCAAACACTGAAGCTTTCTTT. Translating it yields CASSSLGANTEAFF.

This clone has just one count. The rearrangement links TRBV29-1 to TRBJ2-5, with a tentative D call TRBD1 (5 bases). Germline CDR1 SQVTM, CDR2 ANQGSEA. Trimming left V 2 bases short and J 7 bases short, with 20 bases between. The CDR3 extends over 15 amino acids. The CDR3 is CSVELGWAGMGTQYF. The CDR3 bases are TGCAGCGTTGAATTAGGGTGGGCAGGGATGGGGACCCAGTACTTC.

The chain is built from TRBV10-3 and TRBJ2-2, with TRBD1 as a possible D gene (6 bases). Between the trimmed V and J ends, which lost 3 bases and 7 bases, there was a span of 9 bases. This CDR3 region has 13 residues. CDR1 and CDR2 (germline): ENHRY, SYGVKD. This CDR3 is CAISERGIGELFF. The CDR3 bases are TGTGCCATCAGTGAAAGGGGGATCGGGGAGCTGTTTTTT.

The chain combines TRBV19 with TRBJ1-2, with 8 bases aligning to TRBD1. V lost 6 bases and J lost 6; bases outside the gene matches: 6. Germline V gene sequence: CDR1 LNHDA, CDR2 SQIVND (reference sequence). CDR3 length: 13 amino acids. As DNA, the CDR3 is TGTGCCAGTAGCCCACAGGGGGTCCATGGCTACACCTTC. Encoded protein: CASSPQGVHGYTF.

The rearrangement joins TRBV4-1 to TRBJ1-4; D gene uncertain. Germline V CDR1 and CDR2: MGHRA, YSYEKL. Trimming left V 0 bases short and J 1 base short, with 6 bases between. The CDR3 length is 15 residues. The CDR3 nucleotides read TGCGCCAGCAGCCAAGATCCCGTAACTAATGAAAAACTGTTTTTT. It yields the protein CASSQDPVTNEKLFF.

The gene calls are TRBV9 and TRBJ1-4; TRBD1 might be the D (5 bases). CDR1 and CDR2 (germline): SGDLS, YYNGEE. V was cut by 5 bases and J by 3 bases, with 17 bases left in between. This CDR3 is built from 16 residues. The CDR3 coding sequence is TGTGCCAGCAGTGTCCATCCGGGGGTGGCTAATGAAAAACTGTTTTTT. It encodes CASSVHPGVANEKLFF.

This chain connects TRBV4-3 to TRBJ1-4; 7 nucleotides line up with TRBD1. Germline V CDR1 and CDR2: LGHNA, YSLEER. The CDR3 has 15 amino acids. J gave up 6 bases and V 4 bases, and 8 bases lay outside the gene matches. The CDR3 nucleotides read TGCGCCAGCAGCCTCTACAGGGGAAGGGATGAAAAACTGTTTTTT. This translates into CASSLYRGRDEKLFF.

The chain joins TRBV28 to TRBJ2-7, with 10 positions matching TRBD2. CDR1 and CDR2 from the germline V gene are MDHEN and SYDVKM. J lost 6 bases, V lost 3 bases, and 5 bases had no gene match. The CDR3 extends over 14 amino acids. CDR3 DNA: TGTGCCAGCAGTTTCCTAGCGGGAGTCTCCGAGCAGTACTTC. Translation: CASSFLAGVSEQYF.

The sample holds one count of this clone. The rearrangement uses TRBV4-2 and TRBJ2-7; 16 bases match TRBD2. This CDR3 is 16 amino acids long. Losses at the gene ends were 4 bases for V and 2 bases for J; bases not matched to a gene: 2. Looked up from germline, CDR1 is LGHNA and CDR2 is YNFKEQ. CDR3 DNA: TGTGCCAGCAGCCTGGGGACTAGCGGGGGGGCCTACGAGCAGTACTTC. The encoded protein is CASSLGTSGGAYEQYF.

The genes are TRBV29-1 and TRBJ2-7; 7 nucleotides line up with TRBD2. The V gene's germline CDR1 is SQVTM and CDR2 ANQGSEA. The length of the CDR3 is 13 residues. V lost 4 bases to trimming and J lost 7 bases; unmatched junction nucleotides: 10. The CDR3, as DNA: TGCAGCGTTGCCGGGCGGGAGCGGAGGGAGCAGTACTTC. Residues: CSVAGRERREQYF.

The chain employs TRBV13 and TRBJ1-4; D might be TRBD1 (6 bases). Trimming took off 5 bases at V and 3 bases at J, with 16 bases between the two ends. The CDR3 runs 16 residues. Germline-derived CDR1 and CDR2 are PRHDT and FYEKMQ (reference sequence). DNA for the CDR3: TGTGCCAGCAGCCACTTTCGGACAGAAGCTAATGAAAAACTGTTTTTT. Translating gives CASSHFRTEANEKLFF.

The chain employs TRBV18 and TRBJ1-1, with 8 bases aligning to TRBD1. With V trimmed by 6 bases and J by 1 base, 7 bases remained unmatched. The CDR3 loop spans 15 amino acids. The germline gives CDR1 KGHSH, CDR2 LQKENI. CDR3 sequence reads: CASSPQGAENTEAFF. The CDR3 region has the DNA TGTGCCAGCTCGCCCCAGGGGGCTGAGAACACTGAAGCTTTCTTT.

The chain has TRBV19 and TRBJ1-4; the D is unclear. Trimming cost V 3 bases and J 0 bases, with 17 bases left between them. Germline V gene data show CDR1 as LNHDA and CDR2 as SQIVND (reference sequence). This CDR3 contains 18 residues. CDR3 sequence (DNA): TGTGCCAGTAGTATCTCCCGAGGGCCCTTTGCAACTAATGAAAAACTGTTTTTT. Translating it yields CASSISRGPFATNEKLFF.

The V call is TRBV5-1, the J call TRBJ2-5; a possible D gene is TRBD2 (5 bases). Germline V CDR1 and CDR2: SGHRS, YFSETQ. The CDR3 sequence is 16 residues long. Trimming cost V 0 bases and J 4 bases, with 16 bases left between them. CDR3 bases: TGCGCCAGCAGCTTGGAATCTAGCCCCCAGCGAGAGACCCAGTACTTC. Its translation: CASSLESSPQRETQYF.

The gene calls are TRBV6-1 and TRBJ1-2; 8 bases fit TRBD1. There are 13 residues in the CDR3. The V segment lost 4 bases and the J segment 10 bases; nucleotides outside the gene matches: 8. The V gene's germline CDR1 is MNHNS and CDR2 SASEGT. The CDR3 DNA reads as TGTGCCAGCAGTGGCCAGGACAGGGCCACCTACACCTTC. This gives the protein CASSGQDRATYTF.

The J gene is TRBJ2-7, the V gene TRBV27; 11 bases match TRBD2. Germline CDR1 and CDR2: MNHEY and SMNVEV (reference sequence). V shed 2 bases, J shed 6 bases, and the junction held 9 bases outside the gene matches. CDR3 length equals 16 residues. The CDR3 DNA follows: TGTGCCAGCAGTTTAAGCGGTCTAGCGGGAGGCGGCGAGCAGTACTTC. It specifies CASSLSGLAGGGEQYF.

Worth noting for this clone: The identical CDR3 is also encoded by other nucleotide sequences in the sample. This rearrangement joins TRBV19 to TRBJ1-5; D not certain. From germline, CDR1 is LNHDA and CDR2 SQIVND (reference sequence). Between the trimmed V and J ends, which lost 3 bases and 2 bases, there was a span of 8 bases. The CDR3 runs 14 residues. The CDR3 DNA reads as TGTGCCAGTAGTATCCGGCAGGGCAATCAGCCCCAGCATTTT. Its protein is CASSIRQGNQPQHF.

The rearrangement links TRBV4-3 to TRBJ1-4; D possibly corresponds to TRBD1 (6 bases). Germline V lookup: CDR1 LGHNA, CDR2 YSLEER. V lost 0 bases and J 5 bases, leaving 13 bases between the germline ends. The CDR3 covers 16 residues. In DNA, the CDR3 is TGCGCCAGCAGCCAAGAAGGGGGACACCCAAATGAAAAACTGTTTTTT. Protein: CASSQEGGHPNEKLFF.

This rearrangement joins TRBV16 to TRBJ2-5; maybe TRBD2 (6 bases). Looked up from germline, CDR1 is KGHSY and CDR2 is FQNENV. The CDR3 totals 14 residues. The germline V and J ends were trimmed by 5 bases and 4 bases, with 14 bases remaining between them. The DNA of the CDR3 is TGTGCCAGCAGCTCCACCGCAGCGGGAGAGACCCAGTACTTC. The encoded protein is CASSSTAAGETQYF.